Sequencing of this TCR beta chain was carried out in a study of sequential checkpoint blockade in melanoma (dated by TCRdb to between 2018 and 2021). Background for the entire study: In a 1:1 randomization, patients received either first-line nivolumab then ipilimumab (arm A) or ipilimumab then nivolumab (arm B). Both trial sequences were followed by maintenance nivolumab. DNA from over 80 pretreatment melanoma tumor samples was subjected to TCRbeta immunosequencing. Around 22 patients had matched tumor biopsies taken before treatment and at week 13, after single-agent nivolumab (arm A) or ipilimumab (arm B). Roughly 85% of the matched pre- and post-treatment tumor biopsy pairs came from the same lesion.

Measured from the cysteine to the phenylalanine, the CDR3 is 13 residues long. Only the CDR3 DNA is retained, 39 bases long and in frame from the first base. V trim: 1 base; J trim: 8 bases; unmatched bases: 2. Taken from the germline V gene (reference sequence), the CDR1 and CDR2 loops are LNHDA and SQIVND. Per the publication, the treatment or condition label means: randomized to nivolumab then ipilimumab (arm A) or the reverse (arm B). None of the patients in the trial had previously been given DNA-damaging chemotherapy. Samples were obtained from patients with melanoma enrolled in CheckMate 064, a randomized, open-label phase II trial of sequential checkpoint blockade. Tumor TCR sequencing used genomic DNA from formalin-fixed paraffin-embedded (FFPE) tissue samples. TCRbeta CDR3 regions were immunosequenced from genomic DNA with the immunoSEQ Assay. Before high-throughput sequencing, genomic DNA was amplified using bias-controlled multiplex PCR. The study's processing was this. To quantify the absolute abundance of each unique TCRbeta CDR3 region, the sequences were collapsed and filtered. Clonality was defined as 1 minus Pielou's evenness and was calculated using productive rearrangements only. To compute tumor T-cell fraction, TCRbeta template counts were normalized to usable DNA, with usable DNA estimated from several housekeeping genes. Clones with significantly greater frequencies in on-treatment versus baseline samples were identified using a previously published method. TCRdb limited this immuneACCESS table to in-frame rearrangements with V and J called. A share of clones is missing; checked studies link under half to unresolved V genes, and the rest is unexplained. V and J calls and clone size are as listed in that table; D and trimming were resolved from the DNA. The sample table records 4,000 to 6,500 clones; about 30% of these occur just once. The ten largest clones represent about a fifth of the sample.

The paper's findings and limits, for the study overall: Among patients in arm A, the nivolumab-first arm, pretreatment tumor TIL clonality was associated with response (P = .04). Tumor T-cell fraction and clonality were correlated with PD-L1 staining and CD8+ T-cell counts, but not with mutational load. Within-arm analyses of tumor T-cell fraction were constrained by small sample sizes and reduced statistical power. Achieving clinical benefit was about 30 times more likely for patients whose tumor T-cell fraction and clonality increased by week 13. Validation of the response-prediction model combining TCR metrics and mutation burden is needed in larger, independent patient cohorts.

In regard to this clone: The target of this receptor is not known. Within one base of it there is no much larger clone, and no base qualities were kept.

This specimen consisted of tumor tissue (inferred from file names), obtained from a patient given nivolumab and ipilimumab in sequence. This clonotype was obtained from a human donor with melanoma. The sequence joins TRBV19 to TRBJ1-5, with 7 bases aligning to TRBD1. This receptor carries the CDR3 CASSIGGGEPQHF. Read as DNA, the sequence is TGTGCCAGTAGTATAGGAGGGGGCGAGCCCCAGCATTTT.